This T cell receptor (beta chain) was observed in a study of blood T cell repertoires in COVID-19 (dated by TCRdb to about 2020). As for the study more broadly: The collaborator samples originated in the United States, Italy and Spain and spanned the acute and convalescent phases of COVID-19. Where available, HLA class I and class II types were taken from metadata supplied by the sample provider and were not determined by assay-based typing. The repertoires were made available in a free public database intended to serve as a resource for research on the immune response to SARS-CoV-2. Samples came from the ongoing ImmuneRACE study (first 160 participants) plus 1,254 subjects from 6 global collaborators. The material from the prospective study consisted of cDNA or gDNA derived from T cells, B-cell-depleted T cells, or PBMCs. The dataset comprised deeply sampled blood TCRbeta repertoires from subjects exposed to, actively infected with, or recovered from COVID-19. Sample metadata almost always included a de-identified subject ID, COVID-19 status, age in years and sex.

On the study overall, not on this receptor specifically: How much clinical and demographic metadata was included differed by source and by participant, and the metadata was provided uncurated.

The junction carries 12 bases between V and J, which are trimmed by 1 base and 2 bases respectively. Sequences MGHRA (CDR1) and YSYEKL (CDR2) are obtained from the germline V gene. Taken from cysteine to phenylalanine, the CDR3 has 15 residues. Only CDR3 DNA remains: 45 bases, in frame from the first base. This clone was observed once. Its antigen remains unidentified. Within one base of it there is no much larger clone, and no base qualities were kept. Each collaborating institution followed its own protocols to collect whole blood in K2EDTA tubes. Collaborator samples were shipped for TCRbeta analysis as frozen whole blood, isolated PBMCs, or DNA extracted from either sample type. TCRbeta CDR3 regions were amplified from genomic DNA using the immunoSEQ Assay, a bias-controlled multiplex PCR. On the authors' methods: The number of nucleated cells in each sample was estimated from the amplification of reference gene primers within the assay. To quantify the absolute abundance of each unique TCRbeta CDR3 rearrangement, sequence reads were collapsed and filtered. For each sample, productive Simpson clonality was calculated as the square root of Simpson's diversity index across productive rearrangements. TCRdb provides this immuneACCESS table in a form limited to in-frame rearrangements. Some clones are lacking; in checked studies, under half of them reflect an unresolved V gene, and why the rest are absent is not known. V and J calls and clone size are those listed in that table; D and trimming were worked out from the DNA. Present in this sample are 30,000 or so clones, 89% of which were seen just once. The ten largest clones represent around 0.57% of the sample.

The rearrangement combines TRBV4-1 with TRBJ2-7; the D segment could be TRBD1, given 6 matching bases. This sequence originates from a woman in her thirties or forties with active or convalescent COVID-19. Sequencing was performed on peripheral blood. The base sequence is TGCGCCAGCAGCCAAGTTCGGGACATTACCTACGAGCAGTACTTC. This is translated as CASSQVRDITYEQYF.